The present T cell receptor beta chain was sequenced within a study of CD8+CD57+ T cells in acquired aplastic anemia listed by TCRdb under 2018. Study-level background: A mean of about 3.2 ug of DNA, ranging from roughly 0.17 to 30 ug, was extracted from sorted CD4+ and CD8+ cells. Mean read counts for healthy donor samples were about 10 million for CD4+ cells and 11 million to 14 million for CD8+ cells. Paper-wide results and their limitations: No significant difference in CD8+ Simpson's diversity was found between patients and healthy controls (P=0.060). Roughly 30 CD8+ CDR3 sequences were found to be shared between patients and controls, but these sequences appeared to be highly expressed in patients and within the immunodominant clones of the patients.

The germline V gene encodes CDR1 SNHLY and CDR2 FYNNEI. From its cysteine to its phenylalanine, the CDR3 spans 13 amino acids. Just the 39-base CDR3 DNA is kept, in frame starting at base 1. V gives up 4 bases and J gives up 8 bases, and the segment between their germline ends measures 9 bases. A word on this clonotype: Its antigen target is currently unknown. Per-nucleotide qualities are absent, and no much larger clonotype sits a single base away.

The study deep-sequenced TCR repertoires of sorted CD4+ and CD8+ blood T cells from severe aplastic anemia patients and healthy subjects. Ficoll-Paque density gradient centrifugation was used to isolate peripheral blood mononuclear cells. CD4+ and CD8+ T cells were sorted by FACS or magnetic beads before DNA extraction. TCR beta VDJ combination and CDR3 sequence profiling used genomic DNA as the template. An Illumina HiSeq 2000 was the platform used for TCR repertoire sequencing. Per the original workflow: Repertoire assessment relied on Simpson's diversity index, CDR3 size and DJ length profiles, and TRBV/TRBJ rearrangement plots. The most abundant DNA sequence in the deep sequencing data was taken as the immunodominant clone. CDR3 amino acid sequences were checked for sharing between subjects and were compared against published repertoires and the VDJdb database. In TCRdb, the public reads were trimmed at Q25 with fastp and aligned with MiXCR, with productive beta chains retained. Rows matching on CDR3 protein sequence are summarized as one entry with the most common DNA and genes. The V and J calls come from TCRdb's annotation, not from the publication. The sample includes about 220,000 distinct CDR3 sequences, with almost 35% observed a single time. About 1.1% of the sample comes from the top ten.

This TCR derives from a human donor in good health, serving as a control. Here the chain combines TRBV2 and TRBJ1-6; the D gene lacks a confident call. Sequences were obtained from sorted CD4+, CD8+, or CD8+CD57+ T cells (not recorded which) from PBMCs. The CDR3 reads as follows: CASSGQDYSPLHF. The nucleotides are TGTGCCAGCAGTGGGCAGGACTATTCACCCCTCCACTTT. Beyond the CDR3, the reference TRBV2 and TRBJ1-6 genes provide the residues; the full variable domain reads: EPEVTQTPSHQVTQMGQEVILRCVPISNHLYFYWYRQILGQKVEFLVSFYNNEISEKSEIFDDQFSVERPDGSNFTLKIRSTKLEDSAMYFCASSGQDYSPLHFGNGTRLTVT.